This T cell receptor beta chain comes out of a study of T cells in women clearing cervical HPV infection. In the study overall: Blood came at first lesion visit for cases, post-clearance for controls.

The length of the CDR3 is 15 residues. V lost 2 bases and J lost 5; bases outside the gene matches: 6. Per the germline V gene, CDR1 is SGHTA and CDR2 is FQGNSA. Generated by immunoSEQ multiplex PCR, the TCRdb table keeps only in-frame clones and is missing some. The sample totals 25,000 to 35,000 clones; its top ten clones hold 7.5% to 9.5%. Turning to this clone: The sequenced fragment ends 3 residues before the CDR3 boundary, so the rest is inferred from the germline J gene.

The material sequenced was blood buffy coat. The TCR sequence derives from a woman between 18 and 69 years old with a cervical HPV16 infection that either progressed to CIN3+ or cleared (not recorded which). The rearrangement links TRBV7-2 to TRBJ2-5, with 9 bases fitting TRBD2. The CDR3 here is CASSLWGGGAETQYF. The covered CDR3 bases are TGTGCCAGCAGCTTATGGGGCGGGGGGGCGGAGACC. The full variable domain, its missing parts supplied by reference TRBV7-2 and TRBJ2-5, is GAGVSQSPSNKVTEKGKDVELRCDPISGHTALYWYRQSLGQGLEFLIYFQGNSAPDKSGLPSDRFSAERTGGSVSTLTIQRTQQEDSAVYLCASSLWGGGAETQYFGPGTRLLVL.